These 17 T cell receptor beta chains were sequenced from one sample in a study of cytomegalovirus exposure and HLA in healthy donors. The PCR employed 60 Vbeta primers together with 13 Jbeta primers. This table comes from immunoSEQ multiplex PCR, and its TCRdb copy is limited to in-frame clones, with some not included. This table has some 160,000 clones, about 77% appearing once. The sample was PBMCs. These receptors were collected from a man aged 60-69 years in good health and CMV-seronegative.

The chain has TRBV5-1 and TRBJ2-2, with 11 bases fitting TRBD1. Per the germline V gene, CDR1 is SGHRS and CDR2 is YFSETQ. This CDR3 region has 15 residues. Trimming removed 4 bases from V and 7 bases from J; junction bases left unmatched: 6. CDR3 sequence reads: CASSLGQGANGELFF. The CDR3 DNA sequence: TGCGCCAGCAGCCTCGGACAGGGGGCGAACGGGGAGCTGTTTTTT.

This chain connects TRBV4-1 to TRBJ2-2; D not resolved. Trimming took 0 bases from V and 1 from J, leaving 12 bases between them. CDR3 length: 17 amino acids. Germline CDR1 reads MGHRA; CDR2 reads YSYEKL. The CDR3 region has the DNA TGCGCCAGCAGCCAAGATAAGGAGCGAGGGAACACCGGGGAGCTGTTTTTT. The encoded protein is CASSQDKERGNTGELFF.

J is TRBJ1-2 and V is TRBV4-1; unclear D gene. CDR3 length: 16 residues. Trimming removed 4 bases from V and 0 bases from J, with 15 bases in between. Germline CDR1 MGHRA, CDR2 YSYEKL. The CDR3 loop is CASSPTESETNYGYTF. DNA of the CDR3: TGCGCCAGCAGCCCTACGGAGTCAGAAACTAACTATGGCTACACCTTC.

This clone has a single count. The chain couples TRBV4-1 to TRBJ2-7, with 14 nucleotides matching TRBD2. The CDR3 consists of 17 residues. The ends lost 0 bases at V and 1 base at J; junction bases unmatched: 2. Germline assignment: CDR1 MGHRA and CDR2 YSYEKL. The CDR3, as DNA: TGCGCCAGCAGCCAAGATCGGACTAGCGGGAGGTCCTACGAGCAGTACTTC. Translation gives CASSQDRTSGRSYEQYF.

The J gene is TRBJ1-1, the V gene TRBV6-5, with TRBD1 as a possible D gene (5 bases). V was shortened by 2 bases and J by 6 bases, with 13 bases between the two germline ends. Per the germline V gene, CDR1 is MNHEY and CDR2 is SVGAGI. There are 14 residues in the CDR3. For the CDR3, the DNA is TGTGCCAGCAGTTACAGGGGTCGGGTAGCTGAAGCTTTCTTT. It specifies CASSYRGRVAEAFF.

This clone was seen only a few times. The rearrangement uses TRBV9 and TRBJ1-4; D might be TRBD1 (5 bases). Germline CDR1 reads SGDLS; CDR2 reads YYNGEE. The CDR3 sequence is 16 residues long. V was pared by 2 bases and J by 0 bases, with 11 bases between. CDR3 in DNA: TGTGCCAGCAGCGTCGGGGGTACAGCAACTAATGAAAAACTGTTTTTT. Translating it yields CASSVGGTATNEKLFF. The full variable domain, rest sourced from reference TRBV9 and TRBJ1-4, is DSGVTQTPKHLITATGQRVTLRCSPRSGDLSVYWYQQSLDQGLQFLIQYYNGEERAKGNILERFSAQQFPDLHSELNLSSLELGDSALYFCASSVGGTATNEKLFFGSGTQLSVL.

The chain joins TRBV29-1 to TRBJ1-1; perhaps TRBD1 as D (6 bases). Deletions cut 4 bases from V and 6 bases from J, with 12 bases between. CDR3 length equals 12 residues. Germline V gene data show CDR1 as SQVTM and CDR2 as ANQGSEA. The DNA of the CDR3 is TGCAGCGTTGGGGACAATATCCCTGAAGCTTTCTTT. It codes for CSVGDNIPEAFF.

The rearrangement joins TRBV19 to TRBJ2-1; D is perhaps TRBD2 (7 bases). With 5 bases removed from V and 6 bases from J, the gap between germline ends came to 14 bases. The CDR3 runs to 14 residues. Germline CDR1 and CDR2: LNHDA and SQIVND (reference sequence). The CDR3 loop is CASSATRGGNEQFF. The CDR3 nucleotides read TGTGCCAGTAGTGCAACTAGGGGGGGCAATGAGCAGTTCTTC.

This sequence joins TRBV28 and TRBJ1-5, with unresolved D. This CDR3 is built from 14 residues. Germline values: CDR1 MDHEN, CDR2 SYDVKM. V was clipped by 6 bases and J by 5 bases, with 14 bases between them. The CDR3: CASSLAGGYQPQHF. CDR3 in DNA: TGTGCCAGCAGCCTCGCAGGAGGATATCAGCCCCAGCATTTT.

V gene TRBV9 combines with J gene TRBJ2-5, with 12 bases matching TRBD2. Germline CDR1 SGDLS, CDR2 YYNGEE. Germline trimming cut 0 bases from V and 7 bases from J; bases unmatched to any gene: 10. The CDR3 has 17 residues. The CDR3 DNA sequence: TGTGCCAGCAGCGTAGATCCTAGCGGGGGGGTAGTTGGGACCCAGTACTTC. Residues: CASSVDPSGGVVGTQYF.

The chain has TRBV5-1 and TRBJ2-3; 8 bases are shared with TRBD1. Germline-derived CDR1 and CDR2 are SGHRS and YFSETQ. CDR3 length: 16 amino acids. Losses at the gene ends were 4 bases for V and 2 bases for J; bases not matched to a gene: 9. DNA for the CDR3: TGCGCCAGCAGCACGCGGACAGGGTTTTCCACAGATACGCAGTATTTT. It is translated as CASSTRTGFSTDTQYF. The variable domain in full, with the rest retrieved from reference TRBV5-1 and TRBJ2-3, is KAGVTQTPRYLIKTRGQQVTLSCSPISGHRSVSWYQQTPGQGLQFLFEYFSETQRNKGNFPGRFSGRQFSNSRSEMNVSTLELGDSALYLCASSTRTGFSTDTQYFGPGTRLTVL.

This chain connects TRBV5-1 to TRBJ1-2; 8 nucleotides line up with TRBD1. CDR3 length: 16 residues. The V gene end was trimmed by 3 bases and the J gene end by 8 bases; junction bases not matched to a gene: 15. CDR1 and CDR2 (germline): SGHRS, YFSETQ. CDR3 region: CASSSESQGARSGYTF. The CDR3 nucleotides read TGCGCCAGCAGCTCCGAGTCTCAGGGGGCGCGGAGCGGCTACACCTTC.

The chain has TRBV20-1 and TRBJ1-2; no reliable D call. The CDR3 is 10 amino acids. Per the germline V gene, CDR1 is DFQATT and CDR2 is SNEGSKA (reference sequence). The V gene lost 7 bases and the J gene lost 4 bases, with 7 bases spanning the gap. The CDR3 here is CSVPSYGYTF. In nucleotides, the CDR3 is TGCAGTGTCCCGTCCTATGGCTACACCTTC.

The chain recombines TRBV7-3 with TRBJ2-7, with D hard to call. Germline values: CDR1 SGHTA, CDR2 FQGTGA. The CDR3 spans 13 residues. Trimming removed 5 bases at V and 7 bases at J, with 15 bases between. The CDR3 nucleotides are TGTGCCAGCAGCCCCAACCCCAGTGGTGAGCAGTACTTC. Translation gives CASSPNPSGEQYF. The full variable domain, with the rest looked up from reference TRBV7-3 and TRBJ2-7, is GAGVSQTPSNKVTEKGKYVELRCDPISGHTALYWYRQSLGQGPEFLIYFQGTGAADDSGLPNDRFFAVRPEGSVSTLKIQRTERGDSAVYLCASSPNPSGEQYFGPGTRLTVT.

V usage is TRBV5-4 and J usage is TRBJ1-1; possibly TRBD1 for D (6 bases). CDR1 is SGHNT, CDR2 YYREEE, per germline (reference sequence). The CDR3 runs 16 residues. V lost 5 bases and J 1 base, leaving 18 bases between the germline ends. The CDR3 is CASSFPNREGNTEAFF. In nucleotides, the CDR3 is TGTGCCAGCAGTTTCCCAAACAGGGAAGGGAACACTGAAGCTTTCTTT.

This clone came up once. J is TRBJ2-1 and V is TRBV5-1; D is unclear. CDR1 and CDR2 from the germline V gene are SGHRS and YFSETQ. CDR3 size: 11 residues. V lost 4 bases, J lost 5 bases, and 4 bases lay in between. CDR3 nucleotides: TGCGCCAGCAGCCCTAACAATGAGCAGTTCTTC. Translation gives CASSPNNEQFF.

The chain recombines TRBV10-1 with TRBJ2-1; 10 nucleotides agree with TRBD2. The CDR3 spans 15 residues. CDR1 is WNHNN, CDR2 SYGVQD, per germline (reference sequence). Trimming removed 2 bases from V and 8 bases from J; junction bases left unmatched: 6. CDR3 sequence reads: CASSEAGTSEDEQFF. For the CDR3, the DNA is TGCGCCAGCAGTGAGGCCGGGACTAGCGAAGATGAGCAGTTCTTC.